This TCR beta chain was sequenced in a study of metastatic and nonmetastatic thyroid tumors. Study at large: A comparison of repertoires was made across blood and tumor or nodule tissue from malignant and benign thyroid patients.

Prior to thyroid surgery, none of the patients had received any treatment. Source study methods: A classifier of distant metastasis in papillary thyroid cancer was built from CDR3 differences (across clinicopathological groups). Using MiXCR, TCRdb re-called clones from the PCR reads. The V and J calls and clone size come from TCRdb's table, not from the authors' own analysis. The table shows around 20,000 clones, with roughly a quarter occurring only once. Study results and limitations: In both blood and tumor samples, TCR beta diversity was reported significantly higher for malignant than benign nodules.

In its sample, this clone ranks as medium-sized (0.01 to 0.1%). The antigen is unknown. CDR1 is LNHNV, CDR2 YYDKDF, per germline (reference sequence). V lost 0 bases and J lost 0, with 9 bases in between. CDR3 length: 15 residues. The chain has TRBV15 and TRBJ2-7; the D is unclear. The sample comprised tumor tissue. This clonotype was obtained from a female donor with papillary thyroid cancer or a benign thyroid nodule (not recorded which). Some clones in this sample may be carry-over from other donors' samples. CDR3 bases: TGTGCCACCAGCAGAGATCGCGCCCCCTCCTACGAGCAGTACTTC. Residues: CATSRDRAPSYEQYF.